These T cell receptor beta chains were read from a single sample in a study of blood T cell repertoires in COVID-19. Sequencing was performed with immunoSEQ multiplex PCR; in TCRdb, only in-frame clones are kept and a portion is missing. The repertoire holds some 100,000 clones, with roughly nine tenths as singletons. Sequencing was performed on peripheral blood. These receptors were obtained from a human donor with active COVID-19. The donor label of this sample is uncertain. The CDR3 runs from the conserved cysteine through the conserved F or W. Fields, in order: J gene, CDR3 length, D gene, V gene, CDR3 protein, CDR3 DNA. D genes are given only for firm matches.

J gene: TRBJ2-7; CDR3 length: 15; D gene: TRBD1; V gene: TRBV28; CDR3 protein: CASSPTFTGAYEQYF; CDR3 DNA: TGTGCCAGCAGCCCCACCTTTACAGGGGCCTACGAGCAGTACTTC
J gene: TRBJ1-2; CDR3 length: 13; D gene: TRBD1; V gene: TRBV7-2; CDR3 protein: CASSSRQGYGYTF; CDR3 DNA: TGTGCCAGCAGCTCAAGACAGGGGTATGGCTACACCTTC
J gene: TRBJ2-7; CDR3 length: 14; D gene: NA; V gene: TRBV13; CDR3 protein: CASSLYTDSYEQYF; CDR3 DNA: TGTGCCAGCAGCTTGTATACTGATTCCTACGAGCAGTACTTC
J gene: TRBJ2-3; CDR3 length: 20; D gene: TRBD1; V gene: TRBV4-1; CDR3 protein: CASSQDRFPLGTGAGDTQYF; CDR3 DNA: TGCGCCAGCAGCCAAGATCGTTTCCCACTCGGGACAGGGGCAGGGGATACGCAGTATTTT
J gene: TRBJ2-7; CDR3 length: 16; D gene: NA; V gene: TRBV11-2; CDR3 protein: CASSLDRFGRDYEQYF; CDR3 DNA: TGTGCCAGCAGCTTAGATCGATTTGGCAGGGACTACGAGCAGTACTTC
J gene: TRBJ1-1; CDR3 length: 14; D gene: TRBD1; V gene: TRBV6-5; CDR3 protein: CASSSGQANTEAFF; CDR3 DNA: TGTGCCAGCAGTTCAGGACAGGCGAACACTGAAGCTTTCTTT
J gene: TRBJ2-3; CDR3 length: 15; D gene: NA; V gene: TRBV29-1; CDR3 protein: CSATTGVTSTDTQYF; CDR3 DNA: TGCAGCGCCACTACAGGAGTAACTAGCACAGATACGCAGTATTTT
J gene: TRBJ1-6; CDR3 length: 15; D gene: TRBD1; V gene: TRBV6-9; CDR3 protein: CASSYSRTGPSPLHF; CDR3 DNA: TGTGCCAGCAGTTATTCCCGGACAGGGCCTTCACCCCTCCACTTT
J gene: TRBJ1-2; CDR3 length: 14; D gene: TRBD1; V gene: TRBV15; CDR3 protein: CATSRDGQGAGYTF; CDR3 DNA: TGTGCCACCAGCAGAGATGGGCAGGGGGCGGGCTACACCTTC
J gene: TRBJ2-7; CDR3 length: 15; D gene: TRBD2; V gene: TRBV5-4; CDR3 protein: CASSLDSGGTYEQYF; CDR3 DNA: TGTGCCAGCAGCTTAGATAGCGGGGGGACGTACGAGCAGTACTTC
J gene: TRBJ2-7; CDR3 length: 13; D gene: TRBD2; V gene: TRBV25-1; CDR3 protein: CASSAGGGYEQYF; CDR3 DNA: TGTGCCAGCAGTGCGGGAGGGGGCTACGAGCAGTACTTC
J gene: TRBJ2-3; CDR3 length: 15; D gene: TRBD2; V gene: TRBV3-1/TRBV3-2; CDR3 protein: CASSHSGGPTDTQYF; CDR3 DNA: TGTGCCAGCAGCCATTCGGGGGGGCCCACAGATACGCAGTATTTT
J gene: TRBJ1-6; CDR3 length: 15; D gene: NA; V gene: TRBV6-1; CDR3 protein: CASSEARHSGSPLHF; CDR3 DNA: TGTGCCAGCAGTGAAGCTAGGCACTCGGGATCACCCCTCCACTTT
J gene: TRBJ2-1; CDR3 length: 15; D gene: TRBD2; V gene: TRBV4-1; CDR3 protein: CASSHLTSGGVEQFF; CDR3 DNA: TGCGCCAGCAGCCACCTCACTAGCGGGGGTGTTGAGCAGTTCTTC
J gene: TRBJ2-5; CDR3 length: 16; D gene: TRBD2; V gene: TRBV3-1/TRBV3-2; CDR3 protein: CASSEGTSGKQETQYF; CDR3 DNA: TGTGCCAGCAGCGAGGGGACTAGCGGCAAACAAGAGACCCAGTACTTC